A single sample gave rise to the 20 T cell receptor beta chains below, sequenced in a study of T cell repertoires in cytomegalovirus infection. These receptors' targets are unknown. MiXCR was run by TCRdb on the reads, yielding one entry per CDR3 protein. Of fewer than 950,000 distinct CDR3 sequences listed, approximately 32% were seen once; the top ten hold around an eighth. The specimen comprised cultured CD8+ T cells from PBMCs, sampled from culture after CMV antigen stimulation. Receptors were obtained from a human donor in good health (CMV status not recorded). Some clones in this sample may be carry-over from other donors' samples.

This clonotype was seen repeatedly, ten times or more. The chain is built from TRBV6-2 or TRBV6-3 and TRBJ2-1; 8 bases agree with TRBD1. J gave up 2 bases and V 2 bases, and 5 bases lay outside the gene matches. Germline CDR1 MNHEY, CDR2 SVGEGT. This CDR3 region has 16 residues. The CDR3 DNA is TGTGCCAGCAGTTACCGGCGACAGGGGCCCTACAATGAGCAGTTCTTC. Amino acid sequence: CASSYRRQGPYNEQFF.

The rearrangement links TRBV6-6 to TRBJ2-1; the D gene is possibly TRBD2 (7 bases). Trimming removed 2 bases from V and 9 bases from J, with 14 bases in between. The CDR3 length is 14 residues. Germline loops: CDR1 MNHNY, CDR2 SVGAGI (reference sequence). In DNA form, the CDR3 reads TGTGCCAGCAGTTACGGGGGGGCCGGGTCTGAGCAGTTCTTC. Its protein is CASSYGGAGSEQFF.

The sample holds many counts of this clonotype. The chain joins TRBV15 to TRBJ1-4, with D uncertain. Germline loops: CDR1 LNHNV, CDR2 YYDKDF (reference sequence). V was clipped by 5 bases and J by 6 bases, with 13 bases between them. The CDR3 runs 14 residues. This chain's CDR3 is CATSGIKYYEKLFF. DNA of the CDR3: TGTGCCACCAGCGGAATAAAGTACTATGAAAAACTGTTTTTT.

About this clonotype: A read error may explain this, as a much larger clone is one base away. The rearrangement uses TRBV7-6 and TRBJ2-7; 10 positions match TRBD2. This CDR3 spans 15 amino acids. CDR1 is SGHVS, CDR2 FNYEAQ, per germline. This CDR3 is CASSLYSGGSYKQYF. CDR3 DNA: TGTGCCAGCAGCCTCTATAGCGGGGGGTCCTACAAGCAGTACTTC. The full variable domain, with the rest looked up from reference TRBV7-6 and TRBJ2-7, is GAGVSQSPRYKVTKRGQDVALRCDPISGHVSLYWYRQALGQGPEFLTYFNYEAQQDKSGLPNDRFSAERPEGSISTLTIQRTEQRDSAMYRCASSLYSGGSYKQYFGPGTRLTVT.

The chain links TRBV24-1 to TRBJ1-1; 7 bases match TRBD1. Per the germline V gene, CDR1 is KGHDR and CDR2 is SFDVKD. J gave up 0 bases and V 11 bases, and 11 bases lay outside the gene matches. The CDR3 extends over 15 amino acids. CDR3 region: CANDREGRMNTEAFF. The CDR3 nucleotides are TGTGCCAACGACAGGGAGGGGAGGATGAACACTGAAGCTTTCTTT.

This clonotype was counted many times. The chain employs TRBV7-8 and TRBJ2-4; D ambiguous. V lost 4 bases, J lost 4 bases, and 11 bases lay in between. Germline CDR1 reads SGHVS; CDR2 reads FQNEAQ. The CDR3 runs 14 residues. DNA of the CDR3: TGTGCCAGCAGCTCCGGTAGTGGAAAAAACATTCAGTACTTC. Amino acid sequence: CASSSGSGKNIQYF.

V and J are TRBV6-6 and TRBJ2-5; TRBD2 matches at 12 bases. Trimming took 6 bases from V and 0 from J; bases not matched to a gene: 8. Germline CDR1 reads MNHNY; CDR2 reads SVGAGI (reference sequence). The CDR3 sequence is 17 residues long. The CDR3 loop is CASSNIGTSGYQETQYF. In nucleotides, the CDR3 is TGTGCCAGCAGCAATATTGGGACTAGCGGGTACCAAGAGACCCAGTACTTC.

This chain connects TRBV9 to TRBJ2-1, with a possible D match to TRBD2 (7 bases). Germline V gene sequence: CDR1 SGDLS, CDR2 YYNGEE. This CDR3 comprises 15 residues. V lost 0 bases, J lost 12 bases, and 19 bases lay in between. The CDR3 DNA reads TGTGCCAGCAGCGTAGGGGACTACCCGGAGGGGGGGCAGTTCTTC. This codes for CASSVGDYPEGGQFF.

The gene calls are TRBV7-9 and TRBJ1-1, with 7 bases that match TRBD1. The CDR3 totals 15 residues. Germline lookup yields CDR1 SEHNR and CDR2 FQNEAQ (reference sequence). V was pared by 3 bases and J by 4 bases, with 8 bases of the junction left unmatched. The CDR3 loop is CASSFLGTEGTEAFF. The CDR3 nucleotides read TGTGCCAGCAGCTTTTTGGGGACAGAGGGCACTGAAGCTTTCTTT.

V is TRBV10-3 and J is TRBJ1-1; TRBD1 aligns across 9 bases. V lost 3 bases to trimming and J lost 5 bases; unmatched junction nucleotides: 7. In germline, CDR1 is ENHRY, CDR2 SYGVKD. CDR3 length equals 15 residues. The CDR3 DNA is TGTGCCATCAGTGACGGACAGGGGTATTCGACTGAAGCTTTCTTT. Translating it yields CAISDGQGYSTEAFF.

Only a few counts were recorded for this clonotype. Here the CDR3 reads CATGGTALYEQYV. CDR3 nucleotide sequence: TGTGCCACCGGGGGGACGGCTCTCTACGAGCAGTACGTC. The chain combines TRBV24-1 with TRBJ2-7; a possible D gene is TRBD2 (6 bases). Germline CDR1 is KGHDR and CDR2 is SFDVKD. CDR3 length equals 13 residues. Trimming pared 9 bases from V and 3 bases from J, leaving 14 bases between.

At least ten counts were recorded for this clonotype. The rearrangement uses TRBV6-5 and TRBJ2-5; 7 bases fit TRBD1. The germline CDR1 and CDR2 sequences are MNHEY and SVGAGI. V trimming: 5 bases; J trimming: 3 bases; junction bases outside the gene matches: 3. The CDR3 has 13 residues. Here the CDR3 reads CASSLTGKETQYF. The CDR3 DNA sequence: TGTGCCAGCAGTCTGACAGGGAAAGAGACCCAGTACTTC.

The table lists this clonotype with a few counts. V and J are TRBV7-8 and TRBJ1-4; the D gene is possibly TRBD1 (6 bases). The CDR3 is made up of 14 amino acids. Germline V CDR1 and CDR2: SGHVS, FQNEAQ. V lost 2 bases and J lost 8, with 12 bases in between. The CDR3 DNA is TGTGCCAGCAGCTTACGGCGGGGGCGGGAAAAACTGTTTTTT. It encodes CASSLRRGREKLFF.

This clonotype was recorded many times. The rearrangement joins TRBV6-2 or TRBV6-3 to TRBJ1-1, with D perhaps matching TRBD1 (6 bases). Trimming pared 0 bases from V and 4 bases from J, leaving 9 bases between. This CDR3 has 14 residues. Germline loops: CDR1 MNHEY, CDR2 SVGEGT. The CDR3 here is CASSYSRQVTEAFF. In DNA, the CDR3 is TGTGCCAGCAGTTACTCGCGACAGGTCACTGAAGCTTTCTTT.

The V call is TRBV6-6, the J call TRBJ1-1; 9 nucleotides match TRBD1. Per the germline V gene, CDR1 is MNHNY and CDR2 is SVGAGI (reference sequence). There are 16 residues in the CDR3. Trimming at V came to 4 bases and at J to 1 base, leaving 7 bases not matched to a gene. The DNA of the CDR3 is TGTGCCAGCAGTTGGACAGGGGACATCCAGAACACTGAAGCTTTCTTT. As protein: CASSWTGDIQNTEAFF.

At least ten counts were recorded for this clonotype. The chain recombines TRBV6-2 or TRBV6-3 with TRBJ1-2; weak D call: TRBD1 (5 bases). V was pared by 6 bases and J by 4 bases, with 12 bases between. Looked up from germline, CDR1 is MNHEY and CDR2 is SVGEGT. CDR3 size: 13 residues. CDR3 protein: CASRAGGIYGYTF. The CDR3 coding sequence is TGTGCCAGCAGAGCGGGGGGGATCTATGGCTACACCTTC.

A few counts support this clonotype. The CDR3 coding sequence is TGTGCCAGCAGAGGGCTTAGCTCCTACGAGCAGTACGTC. It is translated as CASRGLSSYEQYV. The chain links TRBV6-5 to TRBJ2-7; D uncertain. This CDR3 contains 13 residues. Germline values: CDR1 MNHEY, CDR2 SVGAGI. The V gene lost 6 bases and the J gene lost 0 bases, with 9 bases spanning the gap.

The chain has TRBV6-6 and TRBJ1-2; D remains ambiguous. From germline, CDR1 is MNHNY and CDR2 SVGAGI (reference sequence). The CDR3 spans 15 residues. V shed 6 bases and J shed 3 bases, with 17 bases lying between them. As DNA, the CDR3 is TGTGCCAGCAGCCCGAAGACCCATTTGGACTATGGCTACACCTTC. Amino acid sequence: CASSPKTHLDYGYTF.

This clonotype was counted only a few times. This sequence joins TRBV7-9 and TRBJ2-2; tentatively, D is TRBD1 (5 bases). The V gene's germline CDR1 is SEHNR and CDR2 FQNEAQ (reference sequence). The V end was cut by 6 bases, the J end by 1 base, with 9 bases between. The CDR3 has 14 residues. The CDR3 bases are TGTGCCAGCAGAAATGGACAGAACACCGGGGAGCTGTTTTTT. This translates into CASRNGQNTGELFF. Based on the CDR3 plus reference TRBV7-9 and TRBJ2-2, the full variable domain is DTGVSQNPRHKITKRGQNVTFRCDPISEHNRLYWYRQTLGQGPEFLTYFQNEAQLEKSRLLSDRFSAERPKGSFSTLEIQRTEQGDSAMYLCASRNGQNTGELFFGEGSRLTVL.

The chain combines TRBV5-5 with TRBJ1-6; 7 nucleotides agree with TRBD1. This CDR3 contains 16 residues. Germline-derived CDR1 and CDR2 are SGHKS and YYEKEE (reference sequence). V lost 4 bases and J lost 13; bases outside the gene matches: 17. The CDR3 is CASSPSTGRPGPPLHF. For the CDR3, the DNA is TGTGCCAGCAGCCCATCGACAGGGCGTCCCGGACCTCCCCTCCACTTT.